The 8 T cell receptor beta chains in this list originate from one sample, sequenced in a study of blood T cells in healthy people across ages. A J-beta primer mix and a sample-barcoded 5' primer were used in a second PCR of about 6 to 12 cycles. TCRdb redid the calling of the 5' RACE reads with MiXCR, one entry per CDR3 protein. The repertoire holds fewer than 2,000,000 distinct CDR3 sequences, with about 32% as singletons. Sequencing was carried out using blood. Source of these receptors: a woman in her twenties or thirties in good health.

V and J are TRBV15 and TRBJ2-1; either TRBD1 or TRBD2 may fit D (7 bases each). V lost 5 bases, J lost 7 bases, and 21 bases lay in between. Germline V gene data show CDR1 as LNHNV and CDR2 as YYDKDF (reference sequence). The CDR3 spans 16 residues. The CDR3 is CATSARGGAGGNEQFF. The CDR3 bases are TGTGCCACCAGCGCAAGAGGGGGGGCAGGGGGGAATGAGCAGTTCTTC.

This clonotype has just a few counts. The chain uses TRBV6-5 and TRBJ1-2; D is perhaps TRBD1 (5 bases). The CDR3 is made up of 13 amino acids. Trimming removed 0 bases from V and 9 bases from J, with 11 bases in between. Germline CDR1 MNHEY, CDR2 SVGAGI. The CDR3 DNA follows: TGTGCCAGCAGTTACTCCGAGGGGTTCAGCTACACCTTC. Translating it yields CASSYSEGFSYTF.

The CDR3 DNA reads as TGTGCCAGCAGTCAGGCGGGTAGCGGGAGAAACGAGCAGTACTTC. Protein: CASSQAGSGRNEQYF. The chain combines TRBV27 with TRBJ2-7; 9 bases map to TRBD2. CDR1 is MNHEY and CDR2 is SMNVEV in the germline V gene (reference sequence). The junction had 10 bases not matched to a gene; V was cut back by 5 bases and J by 5 bases. This CDR3 is built from 15 residues.

The rearrangement uses TRBV9 and TRBJ2-5, with D tentatively TRBD1 (6 bases). The CDR3 runs to 16 residues. Germline V gives CDR1 SGDLS, CDR2 YYNGEE. Trimming shortened V by 1 base and J by 5 bases, and 18 bases separated the two germline ends. CDR3 region: CASSVTTGMVLETQYF. The CDR3 bases are TGTGCCAGCAGCGTAACTACAGGGATGGTTTTGGAGACCCAGTACTTC. Full variable domain (missing parts from reference TRBV9 and TRBJ2-5): DSGVTQTPKHLITATGQRVTLRCSPRSGDLSVYWYQQSLDQGLQFLIQYYNGEERAKGNILERFSAQQFPDLHSELNLSSLELGDSALYFCASSVTTGMVLETQYFGPGTRLLVL.

V is TRBV27 and J is TRBJ2-5; TRBD1 agrees at 7 bases. Per germline, CDR1 MNHEY and CDR2 SMNVEV (reference sequence). V was pared by 6 bases and J by 4 bases, with 8 bases of the junction left unmatched. There are 14 residues in the CDR3. CDR3 in amino acids: CASRQGSGGETQYF. Here the CDR3 DNA reads TGTGCCAGCAGACAGGGGTCAGGAGGAGAGACCCAGTACTTC.

This sequence joins TRBV5-4 and TRBJ2-5; 10 nucleotides line up with TRBD2. The V gene end was trimmed by 4 bases and the J gene end by 3 bases; junction bases not matched to a gene: 9. The CDR3 is 16 amino acids. Germline loops: CDR1 SGHNT, CDR2 YYREEE (reference sequence). The CDR3 reads CASSPPGLAEKETQYF. CDR3 DNA sequence: TGTGCCAGCAGCCCCCCTGGACTAGCGGAAAAAGAGACCCAGTACTTC.

The chain has TRBV6-1 and TRBJ2-7; D may be TRBD1 (5 bases). Trimming removed 8 bases from V and 7 bases from J, with 15 bases in between. The germline gives CDR1 MNHNS, CDR2 SASEGT. This CDR3 spans 12 amino acids. The CDR3 is CASGPQTDEQYF. The DNA of the CDR3 is TGTGCCAGCGGTCCCCAGACAGATGAGCAGTACTTC.

Details on this clonotype: With a much larger clone just one base away, this may be a read error. The CDR3, as DNA: TGTGCCACCAGCAGAGATGATAGCGCAACCTACGAGCAGTACTTC. This encodes CATSRDDSATYEQYF. V usage is TRBV15 and J usage is TRBJ2-7, with D perhaps TRBD2 (5 bases). V lost 0 bases, J lost 2 bases, and 11 bases lay in between. The V gene's germline CDR1 is LNHNV and CDR2 YYDKDF (reference sequence). The length of the CDR3 is 15 residues.